This record covers a single TCR beta chain. The antigen is unknown. Germline V gene sequence: CDR1 SQVTM, CDR2 ANQGSEA. Trimming pared 5 bases from V and 4 bases from J, leaving 16 bases between. The CDR3 sequence is 14 residues long. The entry originates in a study of identical twins' blood T cells. Study conclusions and caveats: Shared CDR3 clonotype counts tracked mainly the product of cloneset sizes.

TCRdb used MiXCR to reprocess the 5' RACE reads, holding one entry per CDR3 protein. The data contain a few hundred thousand distinct CDR3 sequences, about 28% of them seen just once; the ten biggest clones take up 6% to 7%. This receptor was taken from a woman aged 18-55 years in good health. J is TRBJ2-3 and V is TRBV29-1, with D possibly TRBD1 on 5 matching bases. Sequencing was done on a sample of PBMCs. CDR3 residues: CSVPPGQGADTQYF. The DNA for the CDR3 is TGCAGCGTTCCACCTGGGCAGGGCGCAGATACGCAGTATTTT.